This record looks at one T cell receptor (beta chain) sequence and its context. V lost 5 bases to trimming and J lost 5 bases, with 9 bases between them. The CDR3 has 12 amino acids. These data are taken from a study of blood T cell repertoires in COVID-19. For the study at large: The United States, Italy and Spain supplied acute and convalescent COVID-19 samples. PBMCs, B-cell-depleted T cells, or T cells provided the cDNA or gDNA that made up the material.

As handled by the study authors: Reference gene primer amplification yielded estimated nucleated cell counts. Measured with immunoSEQ multiplex PCR; TCRdb has only the in-frame clones, and not every one. That table is the source of V, J and clone size, and D and trimming were worked out from the DNA. The table lists around 310,000 clones, roughly 91% of them singletons. The TCR was taken from a woman between 25 and 40 years old who had recovered from COVID-19. The V call is TRBV12-3 or TRBV12-4, the J call TRBJ1-1; D uncertain. The sequenced sample was PBMCs or T cells enriched from blood (not recorded which). CDR3: CASSEFLTEAFF. The CDR3 nucleotides are TGTGCCAGCAGTGAGTTTCTGACTGAAGCTTTCTTT.